Detailed here is one TCR beta chain. The sample comes from a study of blood T cell repertoires in COVID-19. At the level of the study: Sites across the United States, Italy and Spain contributed samples from acute and convalescent COVID-19.

Per the authors' pipeline: Amplified reference gene primers provided the basis for estimating nucleated cell counts. Repertoires were generated with immunoSEQ multiplex PCR, while TCRdb's copy carries only in-frame clones and drops some. Clone size and V and J calls were adopted from that table, with D and trimming inferred from the DNA. The table includes a few hundred thousand clones, roughly nine tenths detected once. V gave up 6 bases and J gave up 3 bases, with 9 bases separating them. The germline gives CDR1 MNHEY, CDR2 SMNVEV (reference sequence). The CDR3 runs to 13 residues. V usage is TRBV27 and J usage is TRBJ2-1; TRBD1 is a possible D gene (5 bases). The sequence came from a woman younger than 45 who had recovered from COVID-19. Material: PBMCs or T cells enriched from blood (not recorded which). The CDR3 DNA follows: TGTGCCAGCAGCTGGGGCTTCTACAATGAGCAGTTCTTC. Translated: CASSWGFYNEQFF.